The sequence of this T cell receptor beta chain was determined in a study of regulatory T cells in long-lasting Graves disease. Whole-study findings and limits: The number of shared public clonotypes was higher in persistent patients (2,741) than new patients (966).

Regarding time point: newly diagnosed GD, antithyroid drugs for less than 3 months. Following extraction of RNA from PBMCs, that RNA was used to make the TCR library. As regards this clonotype: Its antigen is unidentified.

Trimming took off 5 bases at V and 1 base at J, with 19 bases between the two ends. Germline V lookup: CDR1 DFQATT, CDR2 SNEGSKA (reference sequence). CDR3 length: 16 residues. Library construction for TCR beta used iRepertoire HTBI primers and Arm-PCR of CDR3 regions. Original data processing: Identification across samples found about 65 TRBV and 12 to 15 TRBJ segments. Via MiXCR, TCRdb re-called the multiplex PCR reads, giving one row per CDR3 protein. These V and J calls derive from TCRdb rather than the authors' analysis. The sample contains 400,000 to 500,000 distinct CDR3 sequences, about a sixth of which appear only once. These data are also associated with another study on T cells in Graves' hyperthyroidism and ophthalmopathy. That work states: Lactation, pregnancy, other autoimmune disease or uncontrolled infection excluded patients. Through a model of 13 V-J features, ophthalmopathy was separated from stable hyperthyroidism.

The chain is built from TRBV20-1 and TRBJ2-3, with D possibly being TRBD2 (5 bases). The source was peripheral blood mononuclear cells (PBMCs), collected at new diagnosis, from a patient treated with antithyroid drugs. This receptor was identified in a woman in her 30s with Graves disease. The CDR3: CSAPAFDAGRTDTQYF. The DNA of the CDR3 is TGCAGTGCTCCTGCTTTTGATGCGGGCCGCACAGATACGCAGTATTTT.